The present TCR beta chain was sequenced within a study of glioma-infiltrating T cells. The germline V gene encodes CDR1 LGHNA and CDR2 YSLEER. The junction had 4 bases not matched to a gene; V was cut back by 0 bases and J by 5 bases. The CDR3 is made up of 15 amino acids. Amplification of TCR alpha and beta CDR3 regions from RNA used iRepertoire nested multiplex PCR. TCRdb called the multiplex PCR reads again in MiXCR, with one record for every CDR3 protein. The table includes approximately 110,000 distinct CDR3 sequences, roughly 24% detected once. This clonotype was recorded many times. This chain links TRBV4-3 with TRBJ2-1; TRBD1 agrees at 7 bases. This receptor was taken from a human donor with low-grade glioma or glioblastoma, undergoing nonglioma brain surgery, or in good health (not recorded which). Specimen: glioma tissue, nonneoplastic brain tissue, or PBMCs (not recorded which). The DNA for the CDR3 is TGCGCCAGCAGCCAAGAAGGGACAGAAAACAATGAGCAGTTCTTC. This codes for CASSQEGTENNEQFF.